The 11 T cell receptor beta chains given below trace back to one sample, sequenced in a study of blood T cell repertoires in COVID-19. TCRdb's copy holds only in-frame clones and misses some; the assay was immunoSEQ multiplex PCR. The sample holds some 250,000 clones, over 70% seen once. The specimen was peripheral blood. The receptors shown here come from a man in his forties or fifties with active or convalescent COVID-19.

About this clone: The same CDR3 is also encoded by other DNA sequences in this sample. The V gene is TRBV4-1, the J gene TRBJ1-5; D gene unclear. Germline V lookup: CDR1 MGHRA, CDR2 YSYEKL. The length of the CDR3 is 13 residues. Trimming pared 0 bases from V and 6 bases from J, leaving 6 bases between. CDR3 coding DNA: TGCGCCAGCAGCCAAGATCCCGGTCAGCCCCAGCATTTT. Translating gives CASSQDPGQPQHF.

The V and J genes are TRBV30 and TRBJ2-1; D may be TRBD2 (7 bases). The CDR3 runs 17 residues. Germline assignment: CDR1 GTSNPN and CDR2 SVGIG (reference sequence). Trimming removed 0 bases at V and 1 base at J, with 16 bases between. CDR3 region: CAWSVRGGGKSYNEQFF. In nucleotides, the CDR3 is TGTGCCTGGAGTGTGAGGGGAGGGGGGAAATCCTACAATGAGCAGTTCTTC.

The chain couples TRBV3-1 (or the pseudogene TRBV3-2) to TRBJ1-3, with D uncertain. This CDR3 is 15 amino acids long. Germline values: CDR1 LGHDT, CDR2 YNNKEL (reference sequence). Deletions cut 1 base from V and 2 bases from J, with 9 bases between. The CDR3 region is CASSQGAGTGNTIYF. CDR3 DNA: TGTGCCAGCAGCCAAGGGGCAGGAACTGGAAACACCATATATTTT.

V gene TRBV13 combines with J gene TRBJ1-6; 7 bases map to TRBD1. Germline trimming cut 5 bases from V and 9 bases from J; bases unmatched to any gene: 7. Germline V CDR1 and CDR2: PRHDT, FYEKMQ (reference sequence). This CDR3 has 14 amino acids. The DNA for the CDR3 is TGTGCCAGCAGCGCGACAGGGAAGGGTTCACCCCTCCACTTT. Its translation: CASSATGKGSPLHF.

V gene TRBV14 combines with J gene TRBJ1-2; D is unclear. Trimming left V 1 base short and J 8 bases short, with 8 bases between. Germline values: CDR1 SGHDN, CDR2 FVKESK. The CDR3 is made up of 12 amino acids. CDR3 sequence reads: CASSQGTQGYTF. The CDR3 nucleotides read TGTGCCAGCAGCCAAGGGACTCAAGGCTACACCTTC.

With respect to this clone: The same CDR3 arises from other DNA sequences in this sample as well. V and J are TRBV27 and TRBJ2-7; no clear D. CDR3 size: 13 residues. Deletions cut 2 bases from V and 2 bases from J, with 7 bases between. Germline values: CDR1 MNHEY, CDR2 SMNVEV (reference sequence). The CDR3 DNA sequence: TGTGCCAGCAGTTTAGGGCAGCCCTACGAGCAGTACTTC. Its protein product is CASSLGQPYEQYF.

The table lists this clone with many counts. CDR3 sequence reads: CASSTETGVANFYEQYF. CDR3 nucleotides: TGTGCCAGTAGCACTGAAACAGGGGTCGCCAACTTCTACGAGCAGTACTTC. V is TRBV19 and J is TRBJ2-7, with 7 bases aligning to TRBD1. The J segment lost 3 bases and the V segment lost 6 bases, leaving 17 bases of the junction unmatched. Germline V gene sequence: CDR1 LNHDA, CDR2 SQIVND (reference sequence). The CDR3 sequence is 17 residues long. The variable domain in full, with the rest retrieved from reference TRBV19 and TRBJ2-7, is DGGITQSPKYLFRKEGQNVTLSCEQNLNHDAMYWYRQDPGQGLRLIYYSQIVNDFQKGDIAEGYSVSREKKESFPLTVTSAQKNPTAFYLCASSTETGVANFYEQYFGPGTRLTVT.

The chain recombines TRBV29-1 with TRBJ1-5; 8 nucleotides align to TRBD1. Unmatched junction bases numbered 4, after V lost 6 bases and J lost 6 bases. Germline lookup yields CDR1 SQVTM and CDR2 ANQGSEA. The CDR3 sequence is 12 residues long. The CDR3 DNA is TGCAGCGTGACCGACAGGGGTCAGCCCCAGCATTTT. The encoded protein is CSVTDRGQPQHF.

The CDR3 coding sequence is TGTGCCTGGAGTGATTCGGGAGAAGCTTTCTTT. Protein product: CAWSDSGEAFF. V and J are TRBV30 and TRBJ1-1; D not certain. With 1 base removed from V and 8 bases from J, the gap between germline ends came to 8 bases. This CDR3 contains 11 residues. CDR1 GTSNPN and CDR2 SVGIG come from the germline V gene (reference sequence).

This clone was observed at least ten times. The chain combines TRBV27 with TRBJ2-1; D call uncertain. Trimming took 6 bases from V and 7 from J, leaving 7 bases between them. This CDR3 comprises 11 residues. Germline V CDR1 and CDR2: MNHEY, SMNVEV (reference sequence). The CDR3 spells CASSLLNEQFF. The CDR3 nucleotides read TGTGCCAGCAGCCTTTTGAATGAGCAGTTCTTC.

The chain links TRBV12-3 or TRBV12-4 to TRBJ1-2; 9 bases agree with TRBD1. The CDR3 spans 13 residues. Trimming took 6 bases from V and 6 from J; bases not matched to a gene: 5. CDR3 region: CASRGQGTDGYTF. The CDR3 coding sequence is TGTGCCAGCAGAGGACAGGGGACCGATGGCTACACCTTC.